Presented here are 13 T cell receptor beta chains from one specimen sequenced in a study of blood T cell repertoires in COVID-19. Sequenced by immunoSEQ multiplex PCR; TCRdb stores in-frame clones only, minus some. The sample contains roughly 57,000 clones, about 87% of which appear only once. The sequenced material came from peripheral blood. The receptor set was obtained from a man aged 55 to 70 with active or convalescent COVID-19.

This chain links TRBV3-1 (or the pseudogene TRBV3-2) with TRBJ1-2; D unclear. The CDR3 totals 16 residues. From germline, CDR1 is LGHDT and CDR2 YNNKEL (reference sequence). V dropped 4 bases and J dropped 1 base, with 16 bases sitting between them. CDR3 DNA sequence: TGTGCCAGCAGCCCACTGTTATGGGGAGTTAACTATGGCTACACCTTC. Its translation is CASSPLLWGVNYGYTF.

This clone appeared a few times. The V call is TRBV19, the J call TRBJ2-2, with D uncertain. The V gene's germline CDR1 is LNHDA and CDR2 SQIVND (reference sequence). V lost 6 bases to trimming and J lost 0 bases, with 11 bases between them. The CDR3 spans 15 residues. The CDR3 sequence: CASSWAPSNTGELFF. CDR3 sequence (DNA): TGTGCCAGTAGCTGGGCGCCCTCGAACACCGGGGAGCTGTTTTTT. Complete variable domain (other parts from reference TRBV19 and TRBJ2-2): DGGITQSPKYLFRKEGQNVTLSCEQNLNHDAMYWYRQDPGQGLRLIYYSQIVNDFQKGDIAEGYSVSREKKESFPLTVTSAQKNPTAFYLCASSWAPSNTGELFFGEGSRLTVL.

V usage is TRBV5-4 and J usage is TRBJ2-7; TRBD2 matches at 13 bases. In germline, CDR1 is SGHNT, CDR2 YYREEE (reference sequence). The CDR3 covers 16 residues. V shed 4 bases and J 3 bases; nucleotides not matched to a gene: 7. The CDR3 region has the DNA TGTGCCAGCAGCCTTGGACTAGCGGGAGTGTACTACGAGCAGTACTTC. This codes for CASSLGLAGVYYEQYF.

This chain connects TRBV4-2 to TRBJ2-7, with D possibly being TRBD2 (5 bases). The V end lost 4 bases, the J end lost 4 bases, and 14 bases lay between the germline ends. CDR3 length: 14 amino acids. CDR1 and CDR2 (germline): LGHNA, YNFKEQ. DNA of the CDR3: TGTGCCAGCAGCCCTGGCGGAGGAAGGTACGAGCAGTACTTC. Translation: CASSPGGGRYEQYF.

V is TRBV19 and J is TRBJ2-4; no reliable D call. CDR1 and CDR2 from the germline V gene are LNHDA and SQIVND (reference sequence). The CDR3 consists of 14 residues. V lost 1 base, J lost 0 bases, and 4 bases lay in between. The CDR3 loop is CASSIAGAKNIQYF. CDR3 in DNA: TGTGCCAGTAGTATAGCGGGAGCCAAAAACATTCAGTACTTC.

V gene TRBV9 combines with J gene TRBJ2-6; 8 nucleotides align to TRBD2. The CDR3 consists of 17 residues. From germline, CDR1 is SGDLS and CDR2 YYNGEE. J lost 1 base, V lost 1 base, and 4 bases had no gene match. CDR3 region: CASSVSSGGSGANVLTF. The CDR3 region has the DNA TGTGCCAGCAGCGTAAGTTCGGGAGGGTCTGGGGCCAACGTCCTGACTTTC.

The CDR3 DNA is TGTGCCAGCAGCTTCAGGACAGGGAGACCAGATACGCAGTATTTT. Protein: CASSFRTGRPDTQYF. The V and J genes are TRBV7-2 and TRBJ2-3; TRBD1 matches at 8 bases. With 3 bases clipped from V and 4 bases from J, the junction kept 6 bases outside the gene matches. The V gene's germline CDR1 is SGHTA and CDR2 FQGNSA. The CDR3 extends over 15 amino acids.

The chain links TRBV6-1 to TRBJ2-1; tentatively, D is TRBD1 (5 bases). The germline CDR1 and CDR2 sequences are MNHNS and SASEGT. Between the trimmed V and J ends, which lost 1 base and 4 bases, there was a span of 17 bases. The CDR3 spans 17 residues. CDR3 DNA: TGTGCCAGCAGTGAAGGTTCCAGGGCCTCCCTTTACAATGAGCAGTTCTTC. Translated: CASSEGSRASLYNEQFF.

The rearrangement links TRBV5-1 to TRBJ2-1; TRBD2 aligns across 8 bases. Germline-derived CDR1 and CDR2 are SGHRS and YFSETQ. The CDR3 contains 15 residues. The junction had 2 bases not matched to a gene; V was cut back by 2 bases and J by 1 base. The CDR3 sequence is CASSFSGGSYNEQFF. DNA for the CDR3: TGCGCCAGCAGCTTCTCGGGAGGGTCCTACAATGAGCAGTTCTTC.

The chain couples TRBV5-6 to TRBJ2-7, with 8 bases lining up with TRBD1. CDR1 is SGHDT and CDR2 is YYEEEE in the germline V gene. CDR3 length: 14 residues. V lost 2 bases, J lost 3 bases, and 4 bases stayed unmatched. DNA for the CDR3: TGTGCCAGCAGCTTCCGGGACAGGAGCTACGAGCAGTACTTC. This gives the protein CASSFRDRSYEQYF.

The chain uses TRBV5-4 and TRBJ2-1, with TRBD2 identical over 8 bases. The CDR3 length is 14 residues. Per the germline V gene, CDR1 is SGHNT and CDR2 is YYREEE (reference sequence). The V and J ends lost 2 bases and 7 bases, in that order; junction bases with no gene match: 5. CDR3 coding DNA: TGTGCCAGCAGCTTCAAGCGGGGGTGGAATGAGCAGTTCTTC. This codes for CASSFKRGWNEQFF.

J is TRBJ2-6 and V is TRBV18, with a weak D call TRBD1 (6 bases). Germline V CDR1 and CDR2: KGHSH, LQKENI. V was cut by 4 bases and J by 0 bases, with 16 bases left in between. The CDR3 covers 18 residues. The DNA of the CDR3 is TGTGCCAGCTCACGATCAGGCAGGGGTTCCTCTGGGGCCAACGTCCTGACTTTC. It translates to CASSRSGRGSSGANVLTF.

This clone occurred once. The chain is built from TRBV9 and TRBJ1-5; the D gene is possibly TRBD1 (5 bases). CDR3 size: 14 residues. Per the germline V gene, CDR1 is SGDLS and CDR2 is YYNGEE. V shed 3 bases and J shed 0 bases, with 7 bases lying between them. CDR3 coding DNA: TGTGCCAGCAGCGCGACAGATAGCAATCAGCCCCAGCATTTT. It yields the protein CASSATDSNQPQHF.